The rows below give T cell receptor beta chains drawn from one sample of a study of T cells in Graves' hyperthyroidism and ophthalmopathy. TCRdb re-called the multiplex PCR reads with MiXCR, one entry per CDR3 protein. The repertoire holds over 400,000 distinct CDR3 sequences, with about 15% as singletons. Source material: blood. The receptors originated from a man between 18 and 29 years old with Graves' ophthalmopathy. Both conserved end residues are part of each CDR3. Fields, in order: J gene, V gene, D gene, clone size, CDR3 protein, CDR3 DNA. The D gene is left open where the match is weak. Only part of the rows carry a size: once, few, many, or a class if the clone is expanded.

TRBJ2-1 TRBV5-1 . . CASSLGTAGNEQFF TGCGCCAGCAGCTTGGGGACAGCTGGGAATGAGCAGTTCTTC
TRBJ1-1 TRBV5-1 . many CASSLQGRGTEAFF TGCGCCAGCAGCTTGCAGGGAAGAGGTACTGAAGCTTTCTTT
TRBJ1-1 TRBV2 . many CASIEGTEAFF TGTGCCAGCATCGAGGGCACTGAAGCTTTCTTT
TRBJ1-5 TRBV30 . many CAWSALLADQPQHF TGTGCCTGGAGTGCCCTGCTTGCAGATCAGCCCCAGCATTTT
TRBJ2-1 TRBV5-1 . many CASSPRGRGESGNEQFF TGCGCCAGCAGCCCCCGGGGTCGGGGAGAGTCGGGGAATGAGCAGTTCTTC
TRBJ2-1 TRBV7-3 TRBD2 . CASTRGSGQYNEQFF TGTGCCAGCACCCGCGGGAGCGGACAATACAATGAGCAGTTCTTC
TRBJ2-7 TRBV5-1 TRBD1 many CASSVAGTVFPPEQYF TGCGCCAGCAGCGTAGCCGGGACAGTATTTCCCCCCGAGCAGTACTTC
TRBJ1-1 TRBV6-1 . many CASSFKGLNTEAFF TGTGCCAGCAGTTTTAAGGGTTTGAACACTGAAGCTTTCTTT
TRBJ2-1 TRBV28 . many CASRLRENNEQFF TGTGCCAGCAGATTGAGGGAAAACAATGAGCAGTTCTTC
TRBJ1-2 TRBV7-2 . many CASSLAGVYGYTF TGTGCCAGCAGCTTAGCAGGGGTTTATGGCTACACCTTC
TRBJ1-2 TRBV7-9 TRBD1 few CASSSGDRGLSGYTF TGTGCCAGCAGCTCAGGAGACAGGGGGCTGAGTGGCTACACCTTC
TRBJ2-3 TRBV5-1 . many CASSWVGDTDTQYF TGCGCCAGCAGCTGGGTAGGGGACACAGATACGCAGTATTTT
TRBJ2-5 TRBV7-2 . many CASSSSYLRGETQYF TGTGCCAGCAGCTCCAGTTATTTGCGGGGAGAGACCCAGTACTTC
TRBJ2-1 TRBV18 . few CASSPPLGFNEQFF TGTGCCAGCTCACCACCCTTAGGGTTCAATGAGCAGTTCTTC
TRBJ2-1 TRBV27 . many CATRVGTANNEQFF TGTGCCACCAGGGTAGGGACTGCTAACAATGAGCAGTTCTTC
TRBJ2-5 TRBV27 . many CASSPAGGDQETQYF TGTGCCAGCAGTCCCGCCGGAGGAGACCAAGAGACCCAGTACTTC
TRBJ1-1 TRBV5-1 TRBD1 many CASSLSSQGASNTEAFF TGCGCCAGCAGCTTGTCATCACAGGGGGCGTCGAACACTGAAGCTTTCTTT
TRBJ2-7 TRBV27 . many CASSLKVGLTGHTYEQYF TGTGCCAGCAGTTTAAAGGTCGGGTTGACAGGACACACGTACGAGCAGTACTTC
TRBJ2-7 TRBV10-3 TRBD1 . CAISWDRGLEQYF TGTGCCATCAGTTGGGACAGGGGGCTCGAGCAGTACTTC
TRBJ2-4 TRBV12-3/TRBV12-4 . . CASCQGLAKNIQYF TGTGCCAGCTGCCAGGGGTTAGCCAAAAACATTCAGTACTTC
TRBJ2-7 TRBV7-3 . many CATLWREYEQYF TGTGCCACCCTGTGGAGGGAGTACGAGCAGTACTTC
TRBJ1-4 TRBV27 . few CASSLSQAINEKLFF TGTGCCAGCAGTTTATCGCAGGCTATAAATGAAAAACTGTTTTTT
TRBJ2-2 TRBV20-1 . . CSARGSTGSLTGELFF TGCAGTGCTAGAGGTTCCACCGGGAGCCTAACCGGGGAGCTGTTTTTT
TRBJ2-7 TRBV30 TRBD1 . CALDRAEQYF TGTGCCTTAGACAGGGCCGAGCAGTACTTC
TRBJ2-1 TRBV24-1 . few CATKLSNEQFF TGTGCCACCAAATTGAGCAATGAGCAGTTCTTC
TRBJ2-7 TRBV12-3/TRBV12-4 TRBD2 many CASTLAGGLYEQYF TGTGCCAGCACCCTAGCGGGAGGGCTGTACGAGCAGTACTTC
TRBJ2-1 TRBV19 TRBD2 many CASSIPRLAGLYNEQFF TGTGCCAGTAGTATCCCACGACTAGCGGGGCTCTACAATGAGCAGTTCTTC
TRBJ2-1 TRBV3-1 . many CASSQDVGAAYNEQFF TGTGCCAGCAGCCAAGATGTCGGAGCGGCTTACAATGAGCAGTTCTTC
TRBJ2-1 TRBV29-1 . few CSGGGDEQFF TGCAGCGGAGGGGGGGATGAGCAGTTCTTC
TRBJ1-5 TRBV10-2 . few CASRSEYSNQPQHF TGCGCCAGCAGATCAGAGTATAGCAATCAGCCCCAGCATTTT
TRBJ2-7 TRBV14 TRBD1 few CASLDRAGYEQYF TGTGCCAGCCTGGACAGGGCCGGCTACGAGCAGTACTTC
TRBJ1-4 TRBV4-1 . once CASSQVGMCNEKLFF TGCGCCAGCAGCCAAGTGGGAATGTGCAATGAAAAACTGTTTTTT
TRBJ2-3 TRBV5-1 TRBD2 . CASSLALAGARRDTQYF TGCGCCAGCAGCTTGGCCCTTGCGGGAGCTCGTCGGGATACGCAGTATTTT
TRBJ2-1 TRBV20-1 TRBD2 many CSARSGGMEQFF TGCAGTGCTAGGAGCGGGGGGATGGAGCAGTTCTTC
TRBJ1-2 TRBV6-1 . many CASSPRGSSSGYTF TGTGCCAGCAGCCCCAGGGGCAGCAGTTCCGGCTACACCTTC
TRBJ1-2 TRBV7-8 TRBD1 many CASSSSGQGVYGYTF TGTGCCAGCAGCTCCTCCGGACAGGGCGTCTATGGCTACACCTTC
TRBJ2-3 TRBV5-1 TRBD1 many CASSLGGQGPDTQYF TGCGCCAGCAGCTTGGGGGGACAGGGCCCAGATACGCAGTATTTT
TRBJ1-5 TRBV12-3/TRBV12-4 . many CASSPQEAEGHQPQHF TGTGCCAGCAGTCCACAGGAGGCGGAGGGACATCAGCCCCAGCATTTT
TRBJ2-1 TRBV7-9 TRBD2 . CTSRQQLTSGRTYNEQFF TGTACCAGCAGACAACAATTGACTAGCGGGAGGACCTACAATGAGCAGTTCTTC
TRBJ2-1 TRBV7-2 TRBD1 . CASSRDRGAPKQFF TGTGCCAGCAGCCGGGACAGGGGGGCGCCGAAGCAGTTCTTC
TRBJ2-5 TRBV5-6 . few CASSLVSGGLWETQYF TGTGCCAGCAGCTTAGTATCCGGGGGATTATGGGAGACCCAGTACTTC
TRBJ2-3 TRBV7-9 . many CASRGRGNPTDTQYF TGTGCCAGCAGGGGGCGAGGGAACCCCACAGATACGCAGTATTTT
TRBJ2-1 TRBV2 . many CATTEYNEQFF TGTGCCACGACTGAGTACAATGAGCAGTTCTTC
TRBJ2-6 TRBV7-9 . . CASSAHGQRNSGANVLTF TGTGCCAGCAGCGCACACGGACAGAGAAACTCTGGGGCCAACGTCCTGACTTTC
TRBJ1-1 TRBV30 TRBD1 many CAWSGTGGTEAFF TGTGCCTGGAGTGGGACAGGGGGCACTGAAGCTTTCTTT
TRBJ1-5 TRBV18 . few CASSLAGYPQHF TGTGCCAGCTCTCTGGCTGGGTATCCCCAGCATTTT
TRBJ1-6 TRBV5-1 TRBD1 many CASTSGQVNNSPLHF TGCGCCAGCACCTCCGGACAGGTGAATAATTCACCCCTCCACTTT
TRBJ1-5 TRBV7-9 . . CASSEVSGYQPQHF TGTGCCAGCAGTGAAGTCTCAGGGTATCAGCCCCAGCATTTT
TRBJ1-1 TRBV7-9 . many CASSLNGGQGEAFF TGTGCCAGCAGCTTAAATGGAGGGCAGGGTGAAGCTTTCTTT
TRBJ2-3 TRBV7-3 . many CASSLDYSSTDTQYF TGTGCCAGCAGCTTAGATTATTCTAGCACAGATACGCAGTATTTT
TRBJ2-7 TRBV7-8 TRBD1 many CASSLRTGAFYEQYF TGTGCCAGCAGCCTACGGACAGGAGCCTTCTACGAGCAGTACTTC
TRBJ2-1 TRBV5-1 TRBD2 . CASSSLSAGGPDEQFF TGCGCCAGCAGCTCGCTGTCGGCGGGGGGGCCGGATGAGCAGTTCTTC
TRBJ2-1 TRBV6-5 . . CASSYSRERSYNEQFF TGTGCCAGCAGTTACTCGAGGGAAAGGTCCTACAATGAGCAGTTCTTC
TRBJ2-3 TRBV10-1 TRBD2 . CASSDIVASGSTDTQYF TGCGCCAGCAGTGATATCGTGGCTAGCGGGAGCACAGATACGCAGTATTTT
TRBJ2-1 TRBV2 . many CASSETSGRVYNEQFF TGTGCCAGCAGTGAAACGTCGGGGCGGGTCTACAATGAGCAGTTCTTC
TRBJ2-7 TRBV27 TRBD1 . CASTRQGGYEQYF TGTGCCAGCACGCGACAGGGGGGTTACGAGCAGTACTTC
TRBJ1-2 TRBV12-3/TRBV12-4 . . CASSLWGAQGYTF TGTGCCAGCAGTTTATGGGGGGCTCAGGGCTACACCTTC